These 3 T cell receptor beta chains were sequenced from one sample in a study of tumor-infiltrating lymphocytes in glioblastoma multiforme. TCR beta libraries were built from RNA through three nested multiplex PCR rounds using modified ARM-PCR. TCRdb reprocessed the multiplex PCR reads via MiXCR and lists one record per CDR3 protein. The table records about 8,400 distinct CDR3 sequences, about 76% of them present only once. Material: brain tumor tissue. These receptors were taken from a male donor with glioblastoma.

In regard to this clonotype: Likely a read error: the CDR3 ends without its conserved phenylalanine or tryptophan. The DNA is omitted, as the CDR3 cannot be located on it reliably, and the CDR3 follows TCRdb's listing. The chain carries TRBV11-2 and TRBJ2-5. Inclusive of both ends, the CDR3 amounts to 15 amino acids. In germline, CDR1 is SGHAT, CDR2 FQNNGV. CDR3: CASSLVVGLQETQYS.

The chain carries TRBV11-2 and TRBJ2-2; D gene ambiguous. Looked up from germline, CDR1 is SGHAT and CDR2 is FQNNGV. Trimming left V 0 bases short and J 4 bases short, with 6 bases between. The CDR3 covers 14 residues. The CDR3: CASSLERVTGELFF. CDR3 sequence (DNA): TGTGCCAGCAGCTTAGAACGGGTCACCGGGGAGCTGTTTTTT.

A remark on this clonotype: At one of its ends the junction is not consistent with the germline gene, which may arise from a read error. This sequence joins TRBV20-1 and TRBJ1-6; D remains ambiguous. CDR1 is DFQATT and CDR2 is SNEGSKA in the germline V gene (reference sequence). The CDR3 has 15 amino acids. The CDR3 region is CSDRGRRSVNSPLHF. In DNA form, the CDR3 reads TGCAGTGATAGAGGGCGGCGTTCCGTGAATTCACCCCTCCACTTC.